These 28 T cell receptor beta chains were sequenced from one sample in a study of CD8+ T cells in alopecia areata. Treatment reported: oral pan-JAK inhibitor, 5-10 mg twice daily. In each case, RNA was isolated and then reverse transcribed into cDNA as the sequencing template. Data came from immunoSEQ multiplex PCR; TCRdb stores just in-frame clones and leaves some out. The repertoire includes about 270,000 clones, about 60% of them detected once, and about 0.9% sits in the top ten. The sequencing used CD4+ T cells sorted from blood, collected around week 54, from a patient treated with tofacitinib. These receptors were obtained from a human donor with alopecia areata.

A few counts support this clone. The V and J genes are TRBV5-4 and TRBJ2-3; 7 nucleotides line up with TRBD2. CDR3 size: 15 residues. V gave up 5 bases and J gave up 1 base; unmatched junction bases: 7. Germline V gene lookup returns CDR1 SGHNT and CDR2 YYREEE (reference sequence). The CDR3 nucleotides read TGTGCCAGCAGACCCCGGGGGGTTGGCACAGATACGCAGTATTTT. It yields the protein CASRPRGVGTDTQYF.

This clone was observed a handful of times. The chain has TRBV29-1 and TRBJ1-2; maybe TRBD1 (6 bases). Between the trimmed V and J ends, which lost 6 bases and 4 bases, there was a span of 21 bases. Germline loops: CDR1 SQVTM, CDR2 ANQGSEA. The CDR3 is 15 amino acids. CDR3 nucleotides: TGCAGCGTCGGGGGGCTTCGGGGGCGCATCTATGGCTACACCTTC. It encodes CSVGGLRGRIYGYTF.

This clone was recorded only once. V is TRBV2 and J is TRBJ1-5, with D perhaps matching TRBD1 (6 bases). The CDR3 consists of 13 residues. Germline lookup yields CDR1 SNHLY and CDR2 FYNNEI. V lost 2 bases and J 6 bases, leaving 8 bases between the germline ends. Here the CDR3 DNA reads TGTGCCAGCAGTGAATGGGGGCCTCAGCCCCAGCATTTT. Its protein product is CASSEWGPQPQHF.

The DNA for the CDR3 is TGCAGTGCTGCCTTGGATACGCAGTATTTT. Its protein product is CSAALDTQYF. V and J are TRBV20-1 and TRBJ2-3; D uncertain. The germline V and J ends were trimmed by 5 bases and 6 bases, with 6 bases remaining between them. This CDR3 is 10 amino acids long. Germline CDR1 is DFQATT and CDR2 is SNEGSKA (reference sequence).

A few counts support this clone. The genes are TRBV9 and TRBJ1-3; tentatively, D is TRBD1 (6 bases). Germline V gene data show CDR1 as SGDLS and CDR2 as YYNGEE. Trimming cost V 4 bases and J 0 bases, with 20 bases left between them. The CDR3 is made up of 18 amino acids. CDR3 region: CASSPWGYGDNSGNTIYF. CDR3 coding DNA: TGTGCCAGCAGCCCGTGGGGGTACGGGGACAACTCTGGAAACACCATATATTTT.

The genes are TRBV29-1 and TRBJ1-1; possible D gene TRBD1, 6 bases. Germline assignment: CDR1 SQVTM and CDR2 ANQGSEA. The CDR3 spans 13 residues. V shed 6 bases and J shed 1 base, with 12 bases lying between them. CDR3 sequence: CSVQGQWNTEAFF. The CDR3 bases are TGCAGCGTCCAAGGACAGTGGAACACTGAAGCTTTCTTT.

This clone came up a few times. Within the sample, other DNA sequences also encode this same CDR3. This rearrangement joins TRBV7-3 to TRBJ2-3, with 7 bases lining up with TRBD2. This CDR3 region has 12 residues. In germline, CDR1 is SGHTA, CDR2 FQGTGA. Trimming cost V 5 bases and J 6 bases; bases outside gene matches: 2. The CDR3, as DNA: TGTGCCAGCAGCCCCGGGGGGGATACGCAGTATTTT. Amino acids: CASSPGGDTQYF.

The CDR3 here is CSVAAWESHEQYF. The CDR3 DNA follows: TGCAGCGTTGCAGCGTGGGAATCGCACGAGCAGTACTTC. The chain combines TRBV29-1 with TRBJ2-7, with D uncertain. V was clipped by 4 bases and J by 5 bases, with 15 bases between them. There are 13 residues in the CDR3. Germline CDR1 SQVTM, CDR2 ANQGSEA.

The rearrangement links TRBV6-5 to TRBJ2-7; 7 bases map to TRBD1. V lost 7 bases and J lost 6; bases outside the gene matches: 6. CDR1 and CDR2 (germline): MNHEY, SVGAGI. CDR3 length: 12 amino acids. Here the CDR3 DNA reads TGTGCCAGCAATTCCAACAGGGGCGAGCAGTACTTC. Amino acid sequence: CASNSNRGEQYF.

V gene TRBV2 combines with J gene TRBJ2-3; the match to TRBD1 covers 7 bases. Germline CDR1 is SNHLY and CDR2 is FYNNEI. This CDR3 is built from 12 residues. V lost 6 bases to trimming and J lost 6 bases; unmatched junction nucleotides: 3. In nucleotides, the CDR3 is TGTGCCAGCAGCGGACAGGCGGATACGCAGTATTTT. It codes for CASSGQADTQYF.

The rearrangement joins TRBV6-1 to TRBJ2-1; possible D gene TRBD2, 6 bases. CDR3 size: 13 residues. V was trimmed by 0 bases and J by 7 bases, leaving 7 bases between them. Germline V lookup: CDR1 MNHNS, CDR2 SASEGT. CDR3: CASSEARGNEQFF. The CDR3 DNA follows: TGTGCCAGCAGTGAAGCGCGGGGTAATGAGCAGTTCTTC.

Here the CDR3 DNA reads TGCGCCAGCAGTAGGGACGTTAAGGCGAGTGGCTACACCTTC. Protein sequence: CASSRDVKASGYTF. The V call is TRBV5-1, the J call TRBJ1-2; TRBD1 is a possible D gene (5 bases). Trimming removed 5 bases from V and 7 bases from J, with 18 bases in between. The germline V gene encodes CDR1 SGHRS and CDR2 YFSETQ. This CDR3 comprises 14 residues.

The CDR3 region has the DNA TGCGCCAGCAGCTTGGGCGGGGTGTTAGCCTACGAGCAGTACTTC. Translation: CASSLGGVLAYEQYF. V and J are TRBV5-1 and TRBJ2-7; D possibly corresponds to TRBD2 (6 bases). Trimming shortened V by 0 bases and J by 2 bases, and 12 bases separated the two germline ends. CDR1 is SGHRS, CDR2 YFSETQ, per germline. The CDR3 runs to 15 residues. Supplemented by reference TRBV5-1 and TRBJ2-7, the full variable domain reads KAGVTQTPRYLIKTRGQQVTLSCSPISGHRSVSWYQQTPGQGLQFLFEYFSETQRNKGNFPGRFSGRQFSNSRSEMNVSTLELGDSALYLCASSLGGVLAYEQYFGPGTRLTVT.

The CDR3 bases are TGTGCCTGGAGCCGATTCCGGACAGGGCGGGAGACCCAGTACTTC. Translating gives CAWSRFRTGRETQYF. The chain uses TRBV30 and TRBJ2-5; TRBD1 matches at 8 bases. CDR3 length: 15 amino acids. The junction had 11 bases not matched to a gene; V was cut back by 3 bases and J by 5 bases. From germline, CDR1 is GTSNPN and CDR2 SVGIG (reference sequence).

This clone has more than one count but fewer than ten. The chain joins TRBV23-1 to TRBJ1-1; D is ambiguous. TRBV23-1 is filed as an ORF, its function uncertain. This CDR3 is 14 amino acids long. Trimming stripped 0 bases from V and 2 bases from J, with 7 bases between. CDR3 in amino acids: CASSQSIDNTEAFF. CDR3 DNA: TGCGCCAGCAGTCAATCGATCGATAACACTGAAGCTTTCTTT.

The chain uses TRBV25-1 and TRBJ2-5; 9 nucleotides match TRBD1. Germline loops: CDR1 MGHDK, CDR2 SYGVNS. With V trimmed by 3 bases and J by 4 bases, 6 bases remained unmatched. The length of the CDR3 is 15 residues. The CDR3 nucleotides are TGTGCCAGCAGTGACGACAGGGGGGCTGGAGAGACCCAGTACTTC. It codes for CASSDDRGAGETQYF.

The chain recombines TRBV29-1 with TRBJ1-2; no clear D. V was trimmed by 3 bases and J by 6 bases, leaving 14 bases between them. Germline V CDR1 and CDR2: SQVTM, ANQGSEA. The CDR3 covers 13 residues. CDR3 residues: CSVDWRLRDGYTF. CDR3 DNA sequence: TGCAGCGTTGATTGGAGGCTAAGGGATGGCTACACCTTC.

The chain links TRBV5-1 to TRBJ2-6, with 9 nucleotides matching TRBD1. This CDR3 comprises 20 residues. V shed 4 bases and J 1 base; nucleotides not matched to a gene: 15. Germline V gene sequence: CDR1 SGHRS, CDR2 YFSETQ. Here the CDR3 reads CASSRNTGGASYSGANVLTF. The CDR3 bases are TGCGCCAGCAGCCGAAACACAGGGGGCGCATCCTATTCTGGGGCCAACGTCCTGACTTTC.

This clone was seen only a few times. J is TRBJ1-1 and V is TRBV5-1, with D possibly TRBD1 on 5 matching bases. The V end lost 3 bases, the J end lost 6 bases, and 12 bases lay between the germline ends. Germline V gives CDR1 SGHRS, CDR2 YFSETQ. There are 13 residues in the CDR3. The DNA of the CDR3 is TGCGCCAGCAGCTGGGGGACGGCGGCTGAAGCTTTCTTT. Amino acids: CASSWGTAAEAFF.

This chain joins TRBV7-8 and TRBJ1-2, with a weak D call TRBD1 (6 bases). The V gene lost 5 bases and the J gene lost 2 bases, with 18 bases spanning the gap. The length of the CDR3 is 16 residues. CDR1 is SGHVS and CDR2 is FQNEAQ in the germline V gene. The CDR3 nucleotides read TGTGCCAGCAGCCGGACAGTTGCCTACTTAAACTATGGCTACACCTTC. Translating gives CASSRTVAYLNYGYTF.

The chain is built from TRBV29-1 and TRBJ2-1; D not resolved. V lost 0 bases to trimming and J lost 5 bases, with 8 bases between them. The length of the CDR3 is 13 residues. Looked up from germline, CDR1 is SQVTM and CDR2 is ANQGSEA. The CDR3: CSVEERRHNEQFF. The CDR3 DNA reads TGCAGCGTTGAAGAACGCCGCCACAATGAGCAGTTCTTC.

This clone showed up just a few times. J is TRBJ2-1 and V is TRBV5-1, with 14 positions matching TRBD2. CDR1 is SGHRS and CDR2 is YFSETQ in the germline V gene. CDR3 length: 15 amino acids. Trimming took 4 bases from V and 7 from J; bases not matched to a gene: 4. CDR3 coding DNA: TGCGCCAGCAGCCTCGGGACTAGCGGGAGTAATGAGCAGTTCTTC. This translates into CASSLGTSGSNEQFF. The variable domain in full, completed from reference TRBV5-1 and TRBJ2-1, reads KAGVTQTPRYLIKTRGQQVTLSCSPISGHRSVSWYQQTPGQGLQFLFEYFSETQRNKGNFPGRFSGRQFSNSRSEMNVSTLELGDSALYLCASSLGTSGSNEQFFGPGTRLTVL.

The chain is built from TRBV30 and TRBJ2-3, with D unclear. Trimming left V 4 bases short and J 5 bases short, with 7 bases between. This CDR3 spans 11 amino acids. Germline V gene data show CDR1 as GTSNPN and CDR2 as SVGIG (reference sequence). The CDR3 sequence: CAWTGGDTQYF. CDR3 bases: TGTGCCTGGACCGGCGGAGATACGCAGTATTTT.

Remarks on this clone: Other DNA sequences in the same sample also yield this CDR3. J is TRBJ1-1 and V is TRBV29-1, with D perhaps matching TRBD1 (5 bases). Trimming removed 6 bases at V and 0 bases at J, with 11 bases between. CDR1 SQVTM and CDR2 ANQGSEA come from the germline V gene. The CDR3 loop spans 13 amino acids. The CDR3 DNA is TGCAGCGTGGGCGGGGGGGTGAACACTGAAGCTTTCTTT. Its protein is CSVGGGVNTEAFF.

This chain connects TRBV4-2 to TRBJ2-3; 10 positions agree with TRBD2. The CDR3 contains 16 residues. V shed 4 bases and J 4 bases; nucleotides not matched to a gene: 8. Germline CDR1 LGHNA, CDR2 YNFKEQ. For the CDR3, the DNA is TGTGCCAGCAGCCCGTCGGTACTAGCGGGGTCAGATACGCAGTATTTT. Amino acid sequence: CASSPSVLAGSDTQYF.

This chain uses TRBV7-2 with TRBJ2-1; no clear D gene. Germline V gene lookup returns CDR1 SGHTA and CDR2 FQGNSA. There are 10 residues in the CDR3. Between the trimmed V and J ends, which lost 8 bases and 5 bases, there was a span of 4 bases. CDR3 DNA: TGTGCCAGCGGTAACAATGAGCAGTTCTTC. The encoded protein is CASGNNEQFF.

The chain's CDR3 is CASSRQQGRGAFF. As DNA, the CDR3 is TGTGCCAGCAGCAGACAACAGGGGAGGGGAGCTTTCTTT. The V and J genes are TRBV11-2 and TRBJ1-1; 7 positions match TRBD1. CDR1 is SGHAT, CDR2 FQNNGV, per germline. This CDR3 is built from 13 residues. V was pared by 5 bases and J by 10 bases, with 10 bases of the junction left unmatched.

The chain uses TRBV2 and TRBJ1-1; no clear D gene. The CDR3 has 11 amino acids. Germline CDR1 and CDR2: SNHLY and FYNNEI. The germline V and J ends were trimmed by 6 bases and 1 base, with 3 bases remaining between them. CDR3 coding DNA: TGTGCCAGCAGGCGGAACACTGAAGCTTTCTTT. The encoded protein is CASRRNTEAFF.